This T cell receptor (beta chain) was captured in a study of post-analysis software for immune sequencing data. Study-level background: Relapsing-remitting, secondary progressive and progressive-relapsing multiple sclerosis were all included among the disease courses.

From germline, CDR1 is MNHNS and CDR2 SASEGT. The length of the CDR3 is 17 residues. Details on this clonotype: Its antigen is not identified. A junction end diverges from the germline sequence, so it may reflect a read error.

Regarding the study as a whole: F measure showed strong co-clustering of same-batch samples. The study found TRBV5-6, TRBV5-1 and TRBV20-1 among roughly 5 TRBV segments more frequent in patients than controls.

Unique molecular identifiers were carried by the TCR beta cDNA libraries. Some 500,000 cDNA molecules were recovered from an input of roughly 0.85 to 10 million T cells. In TCRdb, the PCR reads were re-called with MiXCR into one record per CDR3 protein. The repertoire holds more than 450,000 distinct CDR3 sequences, around a third seen once, with 6% in the top ten. The sample was blood. The chain recombines TRBV6-1 with TRBJ2-5, with 7 bases that match TRBD2. This clonotype was obtained from a girl younger than 18 with multiple sclerosis. CDR3 in amino acids: CAGRSIAGTGGQETQYF. CDR3 nucleotides: TGTGCCGGCAGGTCCATCGCCGGGACCGGGGGGCAAGAGACCCAGTACTTC.